This T cell receptor (beta chain) appears in the sequencing data of a study of CD8 T cells in ankylosing spondylitis (TCRdb year 2017). Concerning the study at large: To find TCR variants linked to disease, the study profiled T cell receptor beta repertoires in ankylosing spondylitis patients and healthy donors. The full study cohort comprised about 24 ankylosing spondylitis patients and about a hundred healthy donors. Peripheral blood was sampled, and synovial fluid was also collected from ankylosing spondylitis patients.

Here is what the overall study found, with its caveats: The disease-linked clones showed a CD8+ phenotype and occurred at relatively low frequencies in peripheral blood. The disease-linked clones were reported to be significantly enriched in matched synovial fluid samples from ankylosing spondylitis patients. Some of the motif variants had been reported before in the synovial fluid and blood of reactive arthritis patients, a finding that suggests common disease-initiation mechanisms. A TCR beta motif made up of several highly homologous amino acid variants appeared to be characteristic of blood from ankylosing spondylitis patients.

Sequenced on an Illumina HiSeq 2500. Quantitative 5'-RACE with molecular barcodes was used to prepare TCR beta libraries. The authors processed their data as follows. A new computational method based on a probabilistic model of VDJ rearrangement was used to identify disease-linked TCR variants. Starting from the raw public reads, TCRdb applied fastp trimming at Q25, assembled clones with MiXCR and retained in-frame beta chains. Each entry merges the rows of one CDR3 protein and shows their most common DNA and genes. The V and J calls here are based on TCRdb, not the publication. The sample table contains some 95,000 distinct CDR3 sequences; only one count was recorded for about 9.1% of them. The ten largest make up approximately 4.8% of the sample. CDR1 is given as DFQATT and CDR2 as SNEGSKA, both from the germline V gene (reference sequence). Trimming removed 3 bases from V and 5 bases from J, leaving 7 bases between the germline ends. The CDR3 has 11 amino acids, counting the end cysteine and phenylalanine. Of the read, only the CDR3 DNA is kept; its 33 bases are in frame from base 1.

This clonotype was detected ten times or more. Its antigen target is currently unknown. Within one base of it there is no much larger clone, and no base qualities were kept. The sequence was obtained from a male donor with ankylosing spondylitis or in good health (not recorded which). The sequenced sample consisted of blood, either unsorted or a sorted T cell fraction (not recorded which). This receptor chain uses TRBV20-1 and TRBJ1-2, with the D gene call left open. CDR3 reads: CSARITYGYTF. The sequenced DNA: TGCAGTGCTAGGATTACATATGGCTACACCTTC.